Shown below are 27 T cell receptor beta chains from a single sample sequenced in a study of T cells in localized non-small cell lung cancer. The table came from immunoSEQ multiplex PCR; TCRdb's copy has only in-frame clones and leaves some out. The table shows approximately 54,000 clones, with approximately 82% occurring only once. The source was peripheral blood, collected before any cancer treatment. All receptors come from a female donor older than 55 with stage II squamous cell lung carcinoma.

This clone came up once. The chain carries TRBV6-5 and TRBJ2-7, with TRBD1 matching over 7 bases. Per germline, CDR1 MNHEY and CDR2 SVGAGI. With V trimmed by 10 bases and J by 3 bases, 12 bases remained unmatched. This CDR3 contains 14 residues. The chain's CDR3 is CATSSGDSYYEQYF. DNA of the CDR3: TGTGCCACCTCCTCCGGGGACAGCTACTACGAGCAGTACTTC.

This chain joins TRBV6-5 and TRBJ2-5; TRBD2 aligns across 10 bases. CDR1 is MNHEY, CDR2 SVGAGI, per germline. J was trimmed by 5 bases and V by 0 bases; bases with no gene match: 3. This CDR3 has 15 residues. The CDR3 sequence is CASSYSAGGPETQYF. The CDR3 coding sequence is TGTGCCAGCAGTTACTCAGCGGGGGGGCCGGAGACCCAGTACTTC.

The genes are TRBV6-5 and TRBJ2-1; tentative D call: TRBD2 (5 bases). V was shortened by 0 bases and J by 7 bases, with 13 bases between the two germline ends. From germline, CDR1 is MNHEY and CDR2 SVGAGI. The CDR3 is 15 residues long. The DNA of the CDR3 is TGTGCCAGCAGTTACTCGAGGGTTAGGGATAATGAGCAGTTCTTC. The encoded protein is CASSYSRVRDNEQFF.

The CDR3 is CASSQESARGPGANVLTF. The CDR3 nucleotides read TGCGCCAGCAGCCAAGAATCCGCCAGGGGGCCTGGGGCCAACGTCCTGACTTTC. The chain recombines TRBV4-1 with TRBJ2-6, with 8 bases lining up with TRBD1. V lost 0 bases and J lost 2; bases outside the gene matches: 6. CDR3 length: 18 residues. The germline V gene has CDR1 MGHRA and CDR2 YSYEKL.

The chain recombines TRBV6-4 with TRBJ1-1, with 11 bases aligning to TRBD1. V shed 3 bases, J shed 4 bases, and the junction held 1 base outside the gene matches. The length of the CDR3 is 14 residues. Germline assignment: CDR1 MRHNA and CDR2 SNTAGT. The CDR3 DNA is TGTGCCAGCAGTGAAGGGACAGGGGGCACTGAAGCTTTCTTT. Translating gives CASSEGTGGTEAFF.

This clone has a handful of counts. The rearrangement links TRBV9 to TRBJ1-4; a weak D match, TRBD1 (5 bases). Germline V gives CDR1 SGDLS, CDR2 YYNGEE. V lost 4 bases to trimming and J lost 10 bases, with 11 bases between them. This CDR3 has 12 amino acids. In nucleotides, the CDR3 is TGTGCCAGCAGCCCCGTTGGGGGAAAACTGTTTTTT. Translated, it gives CASSPVGGKLFF. Using reference TRBV9 and TRBJ1-4 for the parts outside the CDR3, the full variable domain is DSGVTQTPKHLITATGQRVTLRCSPRSGDLSVYWYQQSLDQGLQFLIQYYNGEERAKGNILERFSAQQFPDLHSELNLSSLELGDSALYFCASSPVGGKLFFGSGTQLSVL.

The chain couples TRBV4-3 to TRBJ1-1, with D tentatively TRBD1 (5 bases). This CDR3 is 15 amino acids long. The germline V gene has CDR1 LGHNA and CDR2 YSLEER. V was clipped by 0 bases and J by 1 base, with 9 bases between them. This CDR3 is CASSQDGQGNTEAFF. CDR3 DNA sequence: TGCGCCAGCAGCCAAGATGGTCAGGGGAACACTGAAGCTTTCTTT.

J is TRBJ2-6 and V is TRBV4-2; D remains unclear. Germline assignment: CDR1 LGHNA and CDR2 YNFKEQ. V gave up 4 bases and J gave up 15 bases, with 10 bases separating them. CDR3 length equals 11 residues. The CDR3 coding sequence is TGTGCCAGCAGCCCCCTCCCAAACCTGACTTTC. Protein sequence: CASSPLPNLTF.

Here the CDR3 DNA reads TGTGCCAGCAGTTTATTTGGGGACTATGGCTACACCTTC. This encodes CASSLFGDYGYTF. The genes are TRBV27 and TRBJ1-2, with no clear D. The CDR3 is 13 residues long. CDR1 and CDR2 from the germline V gene are MNHEY and SMNVEV (reference sequence). Trimming shortened V by 1 base and J by 3 bases, and 6 bases separated the two germline ends.

This sequence joins TRBV30 and TRBJ2-3, with D unresolved. Trimming stripped 1 base from V and 2 bases from J, with 10 bases between. The CDR3 covers 14 residues. Germline CDR1 and CDR2: GTSNPN and SVGIG (reference sequence). This chain's CDR3 is CAWSAGWSTDTQYF. CDR3 nucleotides: TGTGCCTGGAGTGCTGGATGGTCCACAGATACGCAGTATTTT.

J is TRBJ1-3 and V is TRBV9; tentative D call: TRBD1 (6 bases). CDR1 is SGDLS, CDR2 YYNGEE, per germline. CDR3 size: 15 residues. The V end was cut by 5 bases, the J end by 4 bases, with 16 bases between. In DNA, the CDR3 is TGTGCCAGCAGTACAGGGATGGAGTCCGGAAACACCATATATTTT. It translates to CASSTGMESGNTIYF.

The V and J genes are TRBV5-4 and TRBJ2-5; no reliable D call. The CDR3 spans 14 residues. Per the germline V gene, CDR1 is SGHNT and CDR2 is YYREEE (reference sequence). Deletions cut 2 bases from V and 4 bases from J, with 12 bases between. The CDR3 DNA reads as TGTGCCAGCAGCTTCAATGAGCGCCCAGAGACCCAGTACTTC. It translates to CASSFNERPETQYF. The variable domain in full, with the rest retrieved from reference TRBV5-4 and TRBJ2-5, is ETGVTQSPTHLIKTRGQQVTLRCSSQSGHNTVSWYQQALGQGPQFIFQYYREEENGRGNFPPRFSGLQFPNYSSELNVNALELDDSALYLCASSFNERPETQYFGPGTRLLVL.

V gene TRBV9 combines with J gene TRBJ2-1; D is perhaps TRBD1 or TRBD2 (6 bases each). The ends were cut back, 1 base at V and 3 bases at J, with 14 bases in the middle. This CDR3 region has 16 residues. Germline V CDR1 and CDR2: SGDLS, YYNGEE. The CDR3 is CASSVSAGGNYNEQFF. CDR3 nucleotide sequence: TGTGCCAGCAGCGTATCCGCCGGGGGCAACTACAATGAGCAGTTCTTC.

The chain combines TRBV30 with TRBJ1-3; D is ambiguous. Germline-derived CDR1 and CDR2 are GTSNPN and SVGIG (reference sequence). V dropped 0 bases and J dropped 3 bases, with 9 bases sitting between them. The CDR3 is made up of 14 amino acids. The CDR3 DNA is TGTGCCTGGAGTGTAGCCAGTTTTGGAAACACCATATATTTT. It yields the protein CAWSVASFGNTIYF.

The rearrangement joins TRBV5-1 to TRBJ1-6, with D perhaps TRBD1 (5 bases). The CDR3 runs 16 residues. The germline V gene has CDR1 SGHRS and CDR2 YFSETQ. V was clipped by 3 bases and J by 6 bases, with 16 bases between them. CDR3 sequence (DNA): TGCGCCAGCAGCTCTACAGGAATGTCTAGTAATTCACCCCTCCACTTT. This encodes CASSSTGMSSNSPLHF.

This chain links TRBV4-1 with TRBJ2-1; D possibly corresponds to TRBD2 (5 bases). Looked up from germline, CDR1 is MGHRA and CDR2 is YSYEKL. This CDR3 region has 14 residues. V was trimmed by 0 bases and J by 9 bases, leaving 12 bases between them. CDR3 in amino acids: CASSQDRRGFEQFF. The CDR3 coding sequence is TGCGCCAGCAGCCAAGATAGGAGAGGGTTTGAGCAGTTCTTC.

The J gene is TRBJ2-7, the V gene TRBV9, with 7 bases identical to TRBD1. Germline values: CDR1 SGDLS, CDR2 YYNGEE. Trimming removed 4 bases from V and 2 bases from J; junction bases left unmatched: 6. The CDR3 extends over 14 amino acids. The chain's CDR3 is CASSSGQAAYEQYF. The CDR3 DNA sequence: TGTGCCAGCAGCTCCGGACAGGCCGCCTACGAGCAGTACTTC.

This chain uses TRBV5-1 with TRBJ1-2; possibly TRBD1 for D (5 bases). V was clipped by 4 bases and J by 8 bases, with 18 bases between them. The CDR3 extends over 14 amino acids. Looked up from germline, CDR1 is SGHRS and CDR2 is YFSETQ. The CDR3 is CASSPSGARGGYTF. CDR3 nucleotides: TGCGCCAGCAGCCCTTCGGGCGCTCGGGGCGGCTACACCTTC.

DNA for the CDR3: TGTGCCAGCAGCCCACGCCAGGGGGGAGACAATGAGCAGTTCTTC. This sequence encodes CASSPRQGGDNEQFF. The chain carries TRBV11-2 and TRBJ2-1; weak D call: TRBD1 (7 bases). V gave up 5 bases and J gave up 5 bases, with 16 bases separating them. The germline gives CDR1 SGHAT, CDR2 FQNNGV. This CDR3 region has 15 residues.

This chain links TRBV25-1 with TRBJ2-1; 8 bases line up with TRBD1. Germline CDR1 is MGHDK and CDR2 is SYGVNS. J lost 0 bases, V lost 3 bases, and 7 bases had no gene match. CDR3 length equals 17 residues. CDR3 DNA: TGTGCCAGCAGTGAGGCCAGGGGGCTTAGCTCCTACAATGAGCAGTTCTTC. Its protein is CASSEARGLSSYNEQFF.

V is TRBV11-3 and J is TRBJ1-1; a weak D match, TRBD1 (6 bases). The CDR3 is 13 residues long. The germline V and J ends were trimmed by 4 bases and 11 bases, with 17 bases remaining between them. Germline V gene data show CDR1 as SGHNT and CDR2 as YENEEA. CDR3 sequence reads: CASSSSRGGAAFF. The CDR3 DNA sequence: TGTGCCAGCAGCTCCAGCCGAGGGGGGGCGGCTTTCTTT.

V is TRBV7-2 and J is TRBJ2-7; a possible D gene is TRBD1 (6 bases). The CDR3 spans 15 residues. The germline CDR1 and CDR2 sequences are SGHTA and FQGNSA. V was trimmed by 3 bases and J by 1 base, leaving 13 bases between them. CDR3 nucleotides: TGTGCCAGCAGCTTGGATGCAGGGGTTTCCTACGAGCAGTACTTC. Translating it yields CASSLDAGVSYEQYF.

By its share, this clone is medium-sized (0.01 to 0.1%). The rearrangement links TRBV7-6 to TRBJ1-2; 12 nucleotides line up with TRBD1. Germline V gene lookup returns CDR1 SGHVS and CDR2 FNYEAQ. V dropped 4 bases and J dropped 4; count of bases not matched to a gene: 4. The CDR3 length is 15 residues. CDR3 protein: CASSSPGQGAYGYTF. DNA of the CDR3: TGTGCCAGCAGCTCTCCGGGACAGGGGGCCTATGGCTACACCTTC.

V usage is TRBV30 and J usage is TRBJ1-1, with 7 bases aligning to TRBD1. V dropped 6 bases and J dropped 8; count of bases not matched to a gene: 12. This CDR3 spans 13 amino acids. Germline CDR1 is GTSNPN and CDR2 is SVGIG (reference sequence). CDR3 in amino acids: CACRDSEIMEAFF. The CDR3 coding sequence is TGTGCCTGCCGGGACAGTGAAATTATGGAAGCTTTCTTT.

This chain's CDR3 is CASGRDRAAYEQYF. The CDR3 coding sequence is TGCGCCAGCGGCAGGGACAGGGCCGCCTACGAGCAGTACTTC. The chain uses TRBV5-1 and TRBJ2-7; 9 bases line up with TRBD1. Trimming took 7 bases from V and 2 from J; bases not matched to a gene: 7. This CDR3 is built from 14 residues. Germline CDR1 and CDR2: SGHRS and YFSETQ.

The rearrangement links TRBV29-1 to TRBJ2-3; 14 bases agree with TRBD2. The germline V gene encodes CDR1 SQVTM and CDR2 ANQGSEA. V lost 6 bases, J lost 8 bases, and 10 bases stayed unmatched. This CDR3 spans 15 amino acids. The CDR3 nucleotides are TGCAGCGTGCCAGGACTAGCGGGGGGAAAGGGTACGCAGTATTTT. Its translation: CSVPGLAGGKGTQYF.

The rearrangement uses TRBV10-3 and TRBJ2-5; the match to TRBD2 covers 9 bases. Losses at the gene ends were 4 bases for V and 0 bases for J; bases not matched to a gene: 9. Germline CDR1 and CDR2: ENHRY and SYGVKD. The CDR3 sequence is 17 residues long. The CDR3 DNA reads TGTGCCATCAGTGGGGGGCTAGCGGGGACGTACCAAGAGACCCAGTACTTC. Amino acids: CAISGGLAGTYQETQYF.